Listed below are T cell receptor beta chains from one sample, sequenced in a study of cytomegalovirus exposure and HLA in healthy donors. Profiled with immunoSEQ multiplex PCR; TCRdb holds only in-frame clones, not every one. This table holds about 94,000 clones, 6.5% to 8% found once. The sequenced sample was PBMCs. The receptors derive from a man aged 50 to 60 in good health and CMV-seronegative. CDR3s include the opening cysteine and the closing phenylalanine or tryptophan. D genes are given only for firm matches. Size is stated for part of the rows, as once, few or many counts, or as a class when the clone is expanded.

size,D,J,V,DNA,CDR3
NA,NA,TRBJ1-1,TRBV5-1,TGCGCCAGCAGCGTGAACAGGGCAAGCATGAACACTGAAGCTTTCTTT,CASSVNRASMNTEAFF
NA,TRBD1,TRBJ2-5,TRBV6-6,TGTGCCACCCGACCAACAGGGGGAAGTGGAGAGACCCAGTACTTC,CATRPTGGSGETQYF
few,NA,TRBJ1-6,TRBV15,TGTGCCACCGGGTTTACGGGTCCCGAATATAATTCACCCCTCCACTTT,CATGFTGPEYNSPLHF
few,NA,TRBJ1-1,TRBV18,TGTGCCAGCTCACGTCAGGGATCGAACACTGAAGCTTTCTTT,CASSRQGSNTEAFF
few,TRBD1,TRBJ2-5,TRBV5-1,TGCGCCAGCAGCTACGACAGGGCAGCAGAGACCCAGTACTTC,CASSYDRAAETQYF
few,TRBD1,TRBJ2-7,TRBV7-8,TGTGCCAGCAGCTCTTCGTCCGGGACAGGGCGGTACGAGCAGTACTTC,CASSSSSGTGRYEQYF
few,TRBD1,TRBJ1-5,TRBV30,TGTGCCTGGAGTGCACAGGGGACTCAGCCCCAGCATTTT,CAWSAQGTQPQHF
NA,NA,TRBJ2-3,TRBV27,TGTGCCAGCAGTGAACAGGGCGATACGCAGTATTTT,CASSEQGDTQYF
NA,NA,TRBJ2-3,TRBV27,TGTGCCAGCAGTTCTACAGGAGATACGCAGTATTTT,CASSSTGDTQYF
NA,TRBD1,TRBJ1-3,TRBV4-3,TGCGCCAGCAGCCAGGACAGGGGGTTAGGAAACACCATATATTTT,CASSQDRGLGNTIYF
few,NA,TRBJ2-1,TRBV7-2,TGTGCCAGCAGCCTACTCTACAATGAGCAGTTCTTC,CASSLLYNEQFF
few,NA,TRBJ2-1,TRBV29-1,TGCAGCGTCAAGAGCGGGTTCCAGAATGAGCAGTTCTTC,CSVKSGFQNEQFF
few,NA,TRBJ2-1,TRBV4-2,TGTGCCAGCAGCCAAGATCTAGTGACCAACAATGAGCAGTTCTTC,CASSQDLVTNNEQFF
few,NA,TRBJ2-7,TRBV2,TGTGCCAGCAGTGAAAGGTCTCAGGGCGAGCAGTACTTC,CASSERSQGEQYF
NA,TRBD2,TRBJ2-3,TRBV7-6,TGTGCCAGCAGCTTCGGACTAGCGGGAGGGGGAGGACAAGATACGCAGTATTTT,CASSFGLAGGGGQDTQYF
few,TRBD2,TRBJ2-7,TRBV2,TGTGCCAGCACCGATAGCGGGAGGGCCCCCTACGAGCAGTACTTC,CASTDSGRAPYEQYF
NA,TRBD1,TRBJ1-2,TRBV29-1,TGCACCGTAGGACAGGGGGCTGGCTACACCTTC,CTVGQGAGYTF
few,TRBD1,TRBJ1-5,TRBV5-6,TGTGCCAGCAGCACCGCCGGGACAGCCTATAATCAGCCCCAGCATTTT,CASSTAGTAYNQPQHF
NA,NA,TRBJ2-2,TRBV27,TGTGCCAGCAATGCTGGGGGGGGCTTTGGCACCGGGGAGCTGTTTTTT,CASNAGGGFGTGELFF
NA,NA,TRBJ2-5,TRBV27,TGTGCCAGCAGGAGCGGGACAAAGTACTTC,CASRSGTKYF
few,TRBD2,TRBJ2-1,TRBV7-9,TGTGCCAGCAGCTCCGGCCCACTAGCGGGAGTAATCAATGAGCAGTTCTTC,CASSSGPLAGVINEQFF
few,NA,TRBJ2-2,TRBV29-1,TGCAGCGTTGAAGCAATAGCCCCGAACACCGGGGAGCTGTTTTTT,CSVEAIAPNTGELFF
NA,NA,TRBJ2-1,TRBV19,TGTGCCAGTAGTCGCCGGACAGGGAGGGACAATGAGCAGTTCTTC,CASSRRTGRDNEQFF
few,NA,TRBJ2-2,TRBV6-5,TGTGCCAGCACCGCGGGGACCGGGGAGCTGTTTTTT,CASTAGTGELFF
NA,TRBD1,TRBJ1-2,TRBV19,TGTGCCAGTAGTAGGACAGGGGTCGCCAACTATGGCTACACCTTC,CASSRTGVANYGYTF
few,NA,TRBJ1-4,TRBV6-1,TGTGCCAGCAGTGAAATCCTAGGGGCAACTAATGAAAAACTGTTTTTT,CASSEILGATNEKLFF
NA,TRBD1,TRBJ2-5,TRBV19,TGTGCCAGTACCGACAGAGGACAGGGGCAAGAGACCCAGTACTTC,CASTDRGQGQETQYF
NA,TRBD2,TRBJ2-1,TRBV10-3,TGTGCCATCTCCGGGACTAGCGGGAGGGGTGAGCAGTTCTTC,CAISGTSGRGEQFF
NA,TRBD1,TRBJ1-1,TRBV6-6,TGTGCCAGCAGTTCCAATTCAGGGGGCAGGACTGAAGCTTTCTTT,CASSSNSGGRTEAFF
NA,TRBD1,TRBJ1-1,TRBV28,TGTGCCAGCAGTTTATTTCGGGACAGAGACCTCCCCACGGAAGCTTTCTTT,CASSLFRDRDLPTEAFF
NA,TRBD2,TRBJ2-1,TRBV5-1,TGCGCCAGCAGCACCCTAGCGGGCCCTAACAATGAGCAGTTCTTC,CASSTLAGPNNEQFF
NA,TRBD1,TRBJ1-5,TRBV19,TGTGCCAGTACCCCCCGGGACAGGGGCCCCCTCCAGCCCCAGCATTTT,CASTPRDRGPLQPQHF
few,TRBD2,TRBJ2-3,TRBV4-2,TGTGCCAGCAGCCCCCATCTCGGCGGGACTATGAATACAGATACGCAGTATTTT,CASSPHLGGTMNTDTQYF
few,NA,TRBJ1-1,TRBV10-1,TGCGCCAGCAGTTCGGACACACAGAACACTGAAGCTTTCTTT,CASSSDTQNTEAFF
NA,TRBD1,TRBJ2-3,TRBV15,TGTGCCACCAGCAGAGGGCAGGGGGAAGCAGATACGCAGTATTTT,CATSRGQGEADTQYF
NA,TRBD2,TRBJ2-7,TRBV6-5,TGTGCCAGCAAATGGACTAGCGACTCCTACGAGCAGTACTTC,CASKWTSDSYEQYF
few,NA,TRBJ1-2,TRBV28,TGTGCCAGCAGTGACGCGGGGGGCTCAGACTATGGCTACACCTTC,CASSDAGGSDYGYTF
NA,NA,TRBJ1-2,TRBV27,TGTGCCAGCAGCCCGAACCAGTTACAAAACTATGGCTACACCTTC,CASSPNQLQNYGYTF
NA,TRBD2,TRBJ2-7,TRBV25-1,TGTGCCAGCAGTGAAACGGGACTAGTGGGCTACGAGCAGTACTTC,CASSETGLVGYEQYF
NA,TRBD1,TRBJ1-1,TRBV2,TGTGCCAGCTTTAGGGACAGCTCCTTGAACACTGAAGCTTTCTTT,CASFRDSSLNTEAFF
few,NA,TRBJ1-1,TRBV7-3,TGTGCCAGCAGCTTAACGGGCCCCGGGGAAGGGTTCACTGAAGCTTTCTTT,CASSLTGPGEGFTEAFF
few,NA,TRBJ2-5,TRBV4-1,TGCGCCAGCACCCAGACAGAACTAGCATACGGGACCCAGTACTTC,CASTQTELAYGTQYF
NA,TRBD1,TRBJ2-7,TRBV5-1,TGCGCCAGCAGCGAGGACAGGGGCAACGAGCAGTACTTC,CASSEDRGNEQYF
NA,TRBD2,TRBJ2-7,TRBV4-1,TGCGCCAGCAGCCAAGCCGGACTAGAGGGAGACGAGCAGTACTTC,CASSQAGLEGDEQYF
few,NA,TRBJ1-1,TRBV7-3,TGTGCCAGCGGTGAGGCCGTGAACACTGAAGCTTTCTTT,CASGEAVNTEAFF
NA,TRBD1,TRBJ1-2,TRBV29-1,TGCAGCGTTGTTGGGGACAGCTCTAACTATGGCTACACCTTC,CSVVGDSSNYGYTF
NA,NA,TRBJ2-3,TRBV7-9,TGTGCCAGCAGCCATACTAGTACAGATACGCAGTATTTT,CASSHTSTDTQYF
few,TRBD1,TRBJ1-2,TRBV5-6,TGTGCCAGCAGCGCCCAGACAGGGTTTAGCTATGGCTACACCTTC,CASSAQTGFSYGYTF
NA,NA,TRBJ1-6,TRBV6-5,TGTGCCAGCAGGGGGACGGGGGATAATTCACCCCTCCACTTT,CASRGTGDNSPLHF
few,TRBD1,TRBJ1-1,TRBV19,TGTGCCAGTAGTGCCACACAGGGGGGGACCAGGAGACCTGAAGCTTTCTTT,CASSATQGGTRRPEAFF
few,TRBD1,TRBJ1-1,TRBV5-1,TGCGCCAGCAGCTCGGGGACAGGGGAAGAAGCTTTCTTT,CASSSGTGEEAFF
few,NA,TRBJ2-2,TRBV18,TGTGCCAGCTCACCACAGCGGTCGAACACCGGGGAGCTGTTTTTT,CASSPQRSNTGELFF
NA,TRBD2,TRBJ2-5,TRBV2,TGTGCCAGCTCCCCTAGCGGGGGCTGGCAAGAGACCCAGTACTTC,CASSPSGGWQETQYF
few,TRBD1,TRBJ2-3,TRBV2,TGTGCCAGCAGTACCCGGACAGGGGGCGGAGATACGCAGTATTTT,CASSTRTGGGDTQYF
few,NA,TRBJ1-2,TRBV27,TGTGCCAGCAAGATGGCAGGAACTAACTATGGCTACACCTTC,CASKMAGTNYGYTF
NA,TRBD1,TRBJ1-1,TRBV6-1,TGTGCCAGCAGTGAAACCCCCGGGACAGGTACGAGTACTGAAGCTTTCTTT,CASSETPGTGTSTEAFF
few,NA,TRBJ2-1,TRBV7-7,TGTGCTAGCAGTCGTTACCACCGGGGGTACAATGAGCAGTTCTTC,CASSRYHRGYNEQFF